A single sample gave rise to the 10 T cell receptor beta chains below, sequenced in a study of breast tumors, draining lymph nodes, adjacent tissues (TCRdb year 2016). Libraries were constructed by multiplex PCR. The instrument given in TCRdb is Illumina HiSeq 2000. Through fastp at Q25 and MiXCR, TCRdb rebuilt clones from the public reads, retaining in-frame beta chains. Under each unique CDR3 protein, matching rows form one entry showing the most common genes and DNA. For this sample there are tens of thousands of distinct CDR3 sequences; under 45% appear just once. The ten largest account for about 10% of the sample. The source material was breast tumor tissue. These TCRs come from a female donor with breast cancer. Some clones in this sample may be carry-over from other donors' samples.

The V and J genes are TRBV2 and TRBJ1-5; 8 bases are a match to TRBD1. The ends lost 8 bases at V and 2 bases at J; junction bases unmatched: 2. CDR3 length: 13 residues. The germline CDR1 and CDR2 sequences are SNHLY and FYNNEI. The CDR3 spells CASEDRGNQPQHF. The CDR3 region has the DNA TGTGCCAGCGAGGACAGGGGCAATCAGCCCCAGCATTTT.

This sequence joins TRBV20-1 and TRBJ1-5; 10 bases are shared with TRBD1. The CDR3 is 12 residues long. The V gene end was trimmed by 6 bases and the J gene end by 7 bases; junction bases not matched to a gene: 3. CDR1 and CDR2 (germline): DFQATT, SNEGSKA (reference sequence). The DNA for the CDR3 is TGCAGTGCCCGGACAGGGGGACAGCCCCAGCATTTT. The encoded protein is CSARTGGQPQHF.

Ten or more counts support this clonotype. The V call is TRBV7-9, the J call TRBJ2-5; 10 bases match TRBD2. CDR3 length: 14 amino acids. Trimming removed 4 bases from V and 5 bases from J; junction bases left unmatched: 4. The germline V gene encodes CDR1 SEHNR and CDR2 FQNEAQ (reference sequence). The CDR3 sequence is CASSSGLAAETQYF. The CDR3 DNA is TGTGCCAGCAGCTCCGGACTAGCGGCGGAGACCCAGTACTTC.

This clonotype was seen a few times. The V gene is TRBV19, the J gene TRBJ2-3, with 9 bases identical to TRBD2. J was trimmed by 11 bases and V by 7 bases; bases with no gene match: 13. The CDR3 length is 14 residues. The germline V gene has CDR1 LNHDA and CDR2 SQIVND (reference sequence). Written as DNA, the CDR3 is TGTGCCAGTAAACTAGCGGGTATCAACAATGAGCAGTATTTT. This gives the protein CASKLAGINNEQYF.

This clonotype was detected ten times or more. The junction departs from germline at one end; a sequencing error may be responsible. The chain has TRBV19 and TRBJ2-5; 7 bases align to TRBD2. Germline V gives CDR1 LNHDA, CDR2 SQIVND (reference sequence). The CDR3 contains 15 residues. CDR3 residues: CASSTSSGLQGTQYF. CDR3 coding DNA: TGTGCCAGTAGTACGTCTAGCGGACTACAAGGGACCCAGTACTTC.

This clonotype showed up many times. The chain links TRBV5-1 to TRBJ2-1; TRBD1 is a possible D gene (6 bases). Germline CDR1 and CDR2: SGHRS and YFSETQ. There are 14 residues in the CDR3. V was shortened by 2 bases and J by 10 bases, with 16 bases between the two germline ends. The CDR3 sequence: CASSFGTSYSEQFF. CDR3 sequence (DNA): TGCGCCAGCAGCTTCGGGACATCCTACAGCGAGCAGTTCTTC.

The sample holds many counts of this clonotype. This sequence joins TRBV7-8 and TRBJ2-7; the D call may be TRBD1 or TRBD2 (5 bases each). CDR3 length equals 14 residues. Trimming cost V 5 bases and J 3 bases, with 14 bases left between them. The germline CDR1 and CDR2 sequences are SGHVS and FQNEAQ. The CDR3 is CASSPRDRDYEQYF. CDR3 DNA: TGTGCCAGCAGCCCTCGGGACCGTGACTACGAGCAGTACTTC.

Turning to this clonotype: Compared with germline, one end of the junction differs, possibly owing to a read error. The chain links TRBV7-2 to TRBJ2-7, with 12 bases identical to TRBD2. The CDR3 runs 18 residues. From germline, CDR1 is SGHTA and CDR2 FQGNSA. CDR3 region: CASSLEPLAGGLPYERYF. In DNA, the CDR3 is TGTGCCAGCAGCTTGGAACCTCTAGCGGGAGGGTTACCCTACGAGCGGTACTTC.

With regard to this clonotype: Germline and junction disagree at one end, which may indicate a read error. CDR3 DNA sequence: TGTGCCAACAGTGGCGGGACTAGCAGGAGTTTGGGTGAGCAGTTCTTC. Protein sequence: CANSGGTSRSLGEQFF. This chain links TRBV2 with TRBJ2-1; 9 bases match TRBD2. The CDR3 has 16 residues. The germline CDR1 and CDR2 sequences are SNHLY and FYNNEI.

Points on this clonotype: One end of the junction varies from germline; a read error may be responsible. The J gene is TRBJ1-6, the V gene TRBV7-3; TRBD1 agrees at 7 bases. CDR3 length: 13 residues. CDR1 and CDR2 from the germline V gene are SGHTA and FQGTGA. The CDR3 is CVSSGDSNSPPHF. The CDR3 DNA reads as TGTGTCAGCAGCGGGGACAGTAATTCACCCCCCCACTTT.